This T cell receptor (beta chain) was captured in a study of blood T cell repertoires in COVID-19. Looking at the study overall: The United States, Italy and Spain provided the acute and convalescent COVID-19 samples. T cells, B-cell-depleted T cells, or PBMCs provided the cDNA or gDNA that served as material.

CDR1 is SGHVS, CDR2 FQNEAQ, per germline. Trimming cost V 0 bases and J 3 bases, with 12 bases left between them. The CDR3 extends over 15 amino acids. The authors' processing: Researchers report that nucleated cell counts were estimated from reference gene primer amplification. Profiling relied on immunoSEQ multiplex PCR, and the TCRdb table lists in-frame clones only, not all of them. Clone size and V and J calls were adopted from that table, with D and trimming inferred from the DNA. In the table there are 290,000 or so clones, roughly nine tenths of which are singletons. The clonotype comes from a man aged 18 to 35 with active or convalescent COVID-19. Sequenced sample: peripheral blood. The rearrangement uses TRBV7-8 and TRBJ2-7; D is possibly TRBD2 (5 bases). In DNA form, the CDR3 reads TGTGCCAGCAGCTTAGCCGGAGTTCGGGGCTACGAGCAGTACTTC. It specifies CASSLAGVRGYEQYF.